These T cell receptor beta chains were read from a single sample in a study of shared clonotypes between healthy human individuals. Measured with immunoSEQ multiplex PCR; TCRdb has only the in-frame clones, and not every one. Of about 1 million clones detected, about 75% appear once; the ten largest clones hold 1.2% to 1.5%. The source material was memory CD4+ T cells sorted from blood. These TCRs come from a man between 18 and 35 years old in good health. Both conserved end residues are part of each CDR3. A D gene is named only where the DNA matches it firmly. Rows give clone size only sometimes, using once, few, many, or a class for an expanded clone.

>many|TRBJ2-2|TRBV5-4|TRBD1
TGTGCCAGCAGCTTGGGACAGGGGGTGAACACCGGGGAGCTGTTTTTT
CASSLGQGVNTGELFF
>few|TRBJ1-5|TRBV14|NA
TGTGCCAGCAGCCTAGGGATGGGCAATCAGCCCCAGCATTTT
CASSLGMGNQPQHF
>once|TRBJ1-2|TRBV6-1|NA
TGTGCCAGCAGTGAAGCCTACCAAGGTAGGAGGAATGGCTACACCTTC
CASSEAYQGRRNGYTF
>NA|TRBJ2-3|TRBV5-1|NA
TGCGCCAGCAGCTTGAAAACTAGCACAGATACGCAGTATTTT
CASSLKTSTDTQYF
>NA|TRBJ2-7|TRBV28|NA
TGTGCCAGCAGTTTTGATGAGGGGCGTTACGAGCAGTACTTC
CASSFDEGRYEQYF
>NA|TRBJ1-6|TRBV30|TRBD1
TGTGCCTGGAGGTTCCAGGGGGCTAATTCACCCCTCCACTTT
CAWRFQGANSPLHF
>NA|TRBJ2-3|TRBV28|NA
TGTGCCAGCAGTTCACTCCCGACAGATACGCAGTATTTT
CASSSLPTDTQYF
>NA|TRBJ2-1|TRBV30|TRBD1
TGTGCCTGGAATGGACAGGGCTCCTACAATGAGCAGTTCTTC
CAWNGQGSYNEQFF
>NA|TRBJ2-7|TRBV5-4|NA
TGTGCCAGCAGCTTGGTTGGCGCCGAGCAGTACTTC
CASSLVGAEQYF
>NA|TRBJ2-1|TRBV6-4|NA
TGTGCCAGCAGTCCTCCGGGAAGGAATGAGCAGTTCTTC
CASSPPGRNEQFF
>NA|TRBJ1-1|TRBV19|NA
TGTGCCAGTAGTATCCAGGCCGTCACTGAAGCTTTCTTT
CASSIQAVTEAFF
>NA|TRBJ2-7|TRBV6-5|TRBD1
TGTGCCACCCGAGGAAGGGGGACAGGCGAGCAGTACTTC
CATRGRGTGEQYF
>NA|TRBJ2-7|TRBV5-1|TRBD2
TGCGCCAGCAGCTTGAGTCCTAGCGGGTACGAGCAGTACTTC
CASSLSPSGYEQYF
>NA|TRBJ2-7|TRBV6-5|TRBD1
TGTGCCAGCAGTTACGACGGGACAGAGACCTACGAGCAGTACTTC
CASSYDGTETYEQYF
>NA|TRBJ2-7|TRBV30|TRBD2
TGTGCCTGGAGTGTATTAGGACTAGTAACGGGAGAGCAGTACTTC
CAWSVLGLVTGEQYF
>NA|TRBJ1-2|TRBV28|NA
TGTGCCAGCAGTTCGGGATTCTATGGCTACACCTTC
CASSSGFYGYTF
>once|TRBJ2-3|TRBV5-6|NA
TGTGCCAGCAGCTCACTAGTCACAGATACGCAGTATTTT
CASSSLVTDTQYF
>NA|TRBJ2-6|TRBV7-2|NA
TGTGCCAGCAGCTTACGCCCCAGAGACGACGCTGGGGCCAACGTCCTGACTTTC
CASSLRPRDDAGANVLTF
>few|TRBJ2-3|TRBV7-9|TRBD2
TGTGCCAGTTCCCTAGCGGGAGCTACAGATACGCAGTATTTT
CASSLAGATDTQYF
>once|TRBJ2-3|TRBV6-1|TRBD1
TGTGCCAGCAGTGAAGCGGTGGGACAGGGGGCGCGGAATACGCAGTATTTT
CASSEAVGQGARNTQYF
>once|TRBJ2-7|TRBV18|NA
TGTGCCAGCTCACCTCAGGCCTACGAGCAGTACTTC
CASSPQAYEQYF
>few|TRBJ2-5|TRBV27|NA
TGTGCCAGCAGTTTATCGCCGGACTTAACCCAGTACTTC
CASSLSPDLTQYF
>few|TRBJ1-1|TRBV2|TRBD1
TGTGCCAGCGGAAGGACAGGGACGAACACTGAAGCTTTCTTT
CASGRTGTNTEAFF
>NA|TRBJ2-7|TRBV18|TRBD1
TGTGCCAGCTCACCGAGACAGGGAACCCACTACGAGCAGTACTTC
CASSPRQGTHYEQYF
>NA|TRBJ1-1|TRBV10-1|NA
TGCGCCAGCAGTGAGGGAGGCAGAGACACTGAAGCTTTCTTT
CASSEGGRDTEAFF
>NA|TRBJ2-7|TRBV7-9|TRBD1
TGTGCCAGCAGCTTAGCCGGACAGGGGTTCGAGCAGTACTTC
CASSLAGQGFEQYF
>NA|TRBJ1-5|TRBV21-1|NA
TGTGCCAGCAATACAAGACAGGGTTGGATTCAGCCCCAGCATTTT
CASNTRQGWIQPQHF
>NA|TRBJ1-6|TRBV9|NA
TGTGCCAGCAGCGTAGCTGGCGGAAGCTCCTATAATTCACCCCTCCACTTT
CASSVAGGSSYNSPLHF
>NA|TRBJ2-2|TRBV27|NA
TGTGCCAGCAGTTTATCGCAGAATGTTCGTTCCGGGGAGCTGTTTTTT
CASSLSQNVRSGELFF
>many|TRBJ2-3|TRBV5-1|NA
TGCGCCAGCAGCTTGGAAGGGACAGATACGCAGTATTTT
CASSLEGTDTQYF
>NA|TRBJ2-3|TRBV19|TRBD2
TGTGCCAGCAGAGCGGGAGAAGTCACAGATACGCAGTATTTT
CASRAGEVTDTQYF
>NA|TRBJ2-3|TRBV27|NA
TGTGCCAGCAGTCGCCGGGATACTACAGGGACGCAGTATTTT
CASSRRDTTGTQYF
>few|TRBJ1-2|TRBV28|NA
TGTGCCAGCAGGTCTCCGCTTGGCTACACCTTC
CASRSPLGYTF
>NA|TRBJ2-7|TRBV28|NA
TGTGCCAGCAGTTACACAGGGAACTCCTACGAGCAGTACTTC
CASSYTGNSYEQYF